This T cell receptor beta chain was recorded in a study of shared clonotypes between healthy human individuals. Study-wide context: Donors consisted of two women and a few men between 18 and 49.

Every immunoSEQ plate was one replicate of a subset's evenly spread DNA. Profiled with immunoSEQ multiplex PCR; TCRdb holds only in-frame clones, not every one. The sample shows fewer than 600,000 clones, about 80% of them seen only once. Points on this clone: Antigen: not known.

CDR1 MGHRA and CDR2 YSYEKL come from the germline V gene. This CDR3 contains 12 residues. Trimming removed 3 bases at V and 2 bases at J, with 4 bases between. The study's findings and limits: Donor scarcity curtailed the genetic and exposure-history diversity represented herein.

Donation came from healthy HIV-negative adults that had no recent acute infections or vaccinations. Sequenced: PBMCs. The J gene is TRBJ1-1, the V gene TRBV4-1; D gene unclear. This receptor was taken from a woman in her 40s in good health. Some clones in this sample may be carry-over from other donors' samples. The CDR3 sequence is CASSHLNTEAFF. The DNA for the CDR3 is TGCGCCAGCAGCCACCTAAACACTGAAGCTTTCTTT.